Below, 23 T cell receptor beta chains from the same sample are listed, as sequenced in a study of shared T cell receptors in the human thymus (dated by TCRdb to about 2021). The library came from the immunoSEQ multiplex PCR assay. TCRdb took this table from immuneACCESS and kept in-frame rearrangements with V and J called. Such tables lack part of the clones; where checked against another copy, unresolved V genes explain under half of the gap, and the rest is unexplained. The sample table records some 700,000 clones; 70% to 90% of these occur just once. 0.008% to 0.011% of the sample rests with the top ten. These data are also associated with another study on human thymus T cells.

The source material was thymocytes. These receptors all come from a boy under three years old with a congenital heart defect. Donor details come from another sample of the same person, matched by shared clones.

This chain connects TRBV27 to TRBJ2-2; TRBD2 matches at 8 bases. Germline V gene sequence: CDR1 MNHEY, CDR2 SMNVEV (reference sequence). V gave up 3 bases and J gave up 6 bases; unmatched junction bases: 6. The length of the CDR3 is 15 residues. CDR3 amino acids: CASSFSGALPGELFF. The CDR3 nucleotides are TGTGCCAGCAGTTTTAGCGGGGCCCTCCCCGGGGAGCTGTTTTTT.

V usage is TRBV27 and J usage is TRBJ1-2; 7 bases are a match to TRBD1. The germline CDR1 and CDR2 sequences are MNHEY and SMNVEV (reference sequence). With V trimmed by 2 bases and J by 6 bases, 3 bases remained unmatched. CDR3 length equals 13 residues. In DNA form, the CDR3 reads TGTGCCAGCAGTTTAAGACAGGGCAATGGCTACACCTTC. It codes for CASSLRQGNGYTF.

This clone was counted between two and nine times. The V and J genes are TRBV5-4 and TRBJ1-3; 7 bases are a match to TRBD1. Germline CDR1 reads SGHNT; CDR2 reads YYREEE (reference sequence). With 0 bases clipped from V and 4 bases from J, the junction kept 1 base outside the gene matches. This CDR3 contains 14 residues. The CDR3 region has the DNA TGTGCCAGCAGCTTGGAAGGGGGCGGAAACACCATATATTTT. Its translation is CASSLEGGGNTIYF.

CDR3 residues: CASSPYTTGRYTEAFF. CDR3 in DNA: TGTGCCAGCAGCCCATATACGACAGGGCGGTACACTGAAGCTTTCTTT. This chain uses TRBV7-3 with TRBJ1-1; TRBD1 matches 7 bases. The CDR3 is 16 residues long. V trimming: 5 bases; J trimming: 3 bases; junction bases outside the gene matches: 12. CDR1 is SGHTA and CDR2 is FQGTGA in the germline V gene.

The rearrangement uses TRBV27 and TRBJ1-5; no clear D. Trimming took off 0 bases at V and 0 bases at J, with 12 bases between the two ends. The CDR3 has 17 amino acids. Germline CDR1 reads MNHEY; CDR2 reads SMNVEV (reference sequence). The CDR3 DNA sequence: TGTGCCAGCAGTTTATCTGGAAGAGGCTATAGCAATCAGCCCCAGCATTTT. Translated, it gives CASSLSGRGYSNQPQHF.

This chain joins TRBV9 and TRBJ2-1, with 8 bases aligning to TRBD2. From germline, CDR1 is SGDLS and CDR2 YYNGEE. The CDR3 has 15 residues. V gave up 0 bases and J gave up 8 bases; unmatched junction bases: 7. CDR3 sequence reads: CASSVVGSGTDEQFF. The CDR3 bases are TGTGCCAGCAGCGTAGTAGGTAGCGGGACCGATGAGCAGTTCTTC.

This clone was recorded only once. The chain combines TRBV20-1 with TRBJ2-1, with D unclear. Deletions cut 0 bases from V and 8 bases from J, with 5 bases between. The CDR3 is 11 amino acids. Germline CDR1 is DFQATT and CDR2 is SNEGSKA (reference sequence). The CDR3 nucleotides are TGCAGTGCTAGAGATCAGGATGAGCAGTTCTTC. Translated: CSARDQDEQFF.

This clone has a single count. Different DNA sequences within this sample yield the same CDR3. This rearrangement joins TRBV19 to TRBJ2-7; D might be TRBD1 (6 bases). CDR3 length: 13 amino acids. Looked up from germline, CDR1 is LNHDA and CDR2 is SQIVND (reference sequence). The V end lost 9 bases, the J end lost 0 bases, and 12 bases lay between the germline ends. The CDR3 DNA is TGTGCCAGCTCAAGGGGGAGCTCCTACGAGCAGTACTTC. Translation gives CASSRGSSYEQYF.

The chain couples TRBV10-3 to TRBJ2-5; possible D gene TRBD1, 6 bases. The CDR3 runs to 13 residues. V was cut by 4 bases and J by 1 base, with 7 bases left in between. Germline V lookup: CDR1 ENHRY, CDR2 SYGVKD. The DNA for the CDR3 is TGTGCCATCAGTGCAGGGGCCCAAGAGACCCAGTACTTC. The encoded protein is CAISAGAQETQYF.

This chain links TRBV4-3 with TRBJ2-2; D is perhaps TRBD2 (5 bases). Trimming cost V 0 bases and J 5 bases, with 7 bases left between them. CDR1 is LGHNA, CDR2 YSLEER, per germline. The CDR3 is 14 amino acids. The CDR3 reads CASSQEEVTGELFF. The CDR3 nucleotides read TGCGCCAGCAGCCAAGAGGAGGTGACCGGGGAGCTGTTTTTT.

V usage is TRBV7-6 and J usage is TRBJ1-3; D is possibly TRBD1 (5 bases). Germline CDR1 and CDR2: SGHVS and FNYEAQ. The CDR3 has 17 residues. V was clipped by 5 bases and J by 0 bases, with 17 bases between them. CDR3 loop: CASSHSLDTHSGNTIYF. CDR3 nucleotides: TGTGCCAGCAGCCACTCACTGGACACCCACTCTGGAAACACCATATATTTT.

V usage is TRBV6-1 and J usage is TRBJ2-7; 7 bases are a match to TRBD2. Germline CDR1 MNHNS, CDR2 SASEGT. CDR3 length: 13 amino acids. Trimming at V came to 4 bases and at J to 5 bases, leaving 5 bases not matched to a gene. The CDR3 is CASSVRGSNEQYF. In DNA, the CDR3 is TGTGCCAGCAGTGTGCGCGGGAGCAACGAGCAGTACTTC.

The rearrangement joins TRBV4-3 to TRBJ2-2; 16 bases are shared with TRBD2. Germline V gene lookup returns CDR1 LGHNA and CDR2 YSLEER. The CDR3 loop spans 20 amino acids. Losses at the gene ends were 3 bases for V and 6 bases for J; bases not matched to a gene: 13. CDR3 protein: CASSQDGTSGRVFFPGELFF. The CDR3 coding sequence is TGCGCCAGCAGCCAGGACGGGACTAGCGGGAGGGTATTTTTCCCCGGGGAGCTGTTTTTT.

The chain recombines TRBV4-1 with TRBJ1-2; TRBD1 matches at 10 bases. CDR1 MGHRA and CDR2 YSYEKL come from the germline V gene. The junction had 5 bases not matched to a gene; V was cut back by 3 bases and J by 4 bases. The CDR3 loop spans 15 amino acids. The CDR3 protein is CASSHRQGAGYGYTF. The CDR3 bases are TGCGCCAGCAGCCATAGACAGGGGGCGGGCTATGGCTACACCTTC.

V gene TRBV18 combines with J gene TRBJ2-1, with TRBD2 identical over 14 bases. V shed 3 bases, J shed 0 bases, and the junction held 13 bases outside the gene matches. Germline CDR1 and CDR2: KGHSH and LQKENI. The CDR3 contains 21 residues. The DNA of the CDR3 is TGTGCCAGCTCACCTACGCCGGGACTAGCGGGAGCCTCGGCCTCCTACAATGAGCAGTTCTTC. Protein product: CASSPTPGLAGASASYNEQFF.

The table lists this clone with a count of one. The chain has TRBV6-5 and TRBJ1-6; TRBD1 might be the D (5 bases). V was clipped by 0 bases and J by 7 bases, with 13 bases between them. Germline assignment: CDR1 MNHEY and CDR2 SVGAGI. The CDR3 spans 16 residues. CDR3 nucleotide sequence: TGTGCCAGCAGTTACTCGTCTGGGGCGGGGAATTCACCCCTCCACTTT. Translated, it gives CASSYSSGAGNSPLHF.

CDR3 amino acids: CAWSAFSTGWQPQHF. In nucleotides, the CDR3 is TGTGCCTGGAGTGCCTTTTCGACAGGGTGGCAGCCCCAGCATTTT. V is TRBV30 and J is TRBJ1-5; 7 positions match TRBD1. Germline CDR1 and CDR2: GTSNPN and SVGIG (reference sequence). This CDR3 has 15 amino acids. The junction had 10 bases not matched to a gene; V was cut back by 1 base and J by 7 bases.

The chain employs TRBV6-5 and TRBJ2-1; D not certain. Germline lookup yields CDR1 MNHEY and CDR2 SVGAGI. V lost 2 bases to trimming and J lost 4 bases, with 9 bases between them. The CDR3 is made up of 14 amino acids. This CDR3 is CASSYGPEYNEQFF. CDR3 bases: TGTGCCAGCAGTTACGGGCCTGAATACAATGAGCAGTTCTTC.

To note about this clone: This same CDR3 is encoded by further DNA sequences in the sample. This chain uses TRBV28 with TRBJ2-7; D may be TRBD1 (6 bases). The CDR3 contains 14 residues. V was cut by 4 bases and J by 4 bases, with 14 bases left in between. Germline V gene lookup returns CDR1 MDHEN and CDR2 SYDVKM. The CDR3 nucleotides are TGTGCCAGCAGTTCATCCGGGACATCGTACGAGCAGTACTTC. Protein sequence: CASSSSGTSYEQYF.

Written as DNA, the CDR3 is TGTGCCAGCAGCCCCCTAAGGAGGGGAGACTCCCGGGGTAATCAGCCCCAGCATTTT. Protein: CASSPLRRGDSRGNQPQHF. The rearrangement uses TRBV14 and TRBJ1-5; a possible D gene is TRBD1 (5 bases). The CDR3 has 19 amino acids. Per the germline V gene, CDR1 is SGHDN and CDR2 is FVKESK. Trimming left V 4 bases short and J 4 bases short, with 26 bases between.

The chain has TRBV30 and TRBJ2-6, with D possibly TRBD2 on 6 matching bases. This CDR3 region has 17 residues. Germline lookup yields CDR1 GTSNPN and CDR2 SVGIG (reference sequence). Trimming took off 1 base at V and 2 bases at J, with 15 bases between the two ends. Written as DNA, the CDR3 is TGTGCCTGGAGTGGGGGGGACCCAGACCCTGGGGCCAACGTCCTGACTTTC. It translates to CAWSGGDPDPGANVLTF.

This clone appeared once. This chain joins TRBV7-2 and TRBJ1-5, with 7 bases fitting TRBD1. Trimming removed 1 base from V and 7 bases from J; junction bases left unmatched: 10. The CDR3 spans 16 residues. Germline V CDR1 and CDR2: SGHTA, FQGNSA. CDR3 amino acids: CASSLVGDRVGQPQHF. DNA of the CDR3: TGTGCCAGCAGCTTAGTGGGAGACAGGGTCGGGCAGCCCCAGCATTTT. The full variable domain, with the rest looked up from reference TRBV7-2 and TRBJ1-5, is GAGVSQSPSNKVTEKGKDVELRCDPISGHTALYWYRQSLGQGLEFLIYFQGNSAPDKSGLPSDRFSAERTGGSVSTLTIQRTQQEDSAVYLCASSLVGDRVGQPQHFGDGTRLSIL.

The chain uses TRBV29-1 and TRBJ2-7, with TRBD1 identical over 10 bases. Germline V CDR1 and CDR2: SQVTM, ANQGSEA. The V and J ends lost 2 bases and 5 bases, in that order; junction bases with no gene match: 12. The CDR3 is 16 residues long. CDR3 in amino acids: CSVESPAGTGAHEQYF. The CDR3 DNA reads TGCAGCGTTGAATCCCCCGCCGGGACAGGGGCCCACGAGCAGTACTTC.